Here is one T cell receptor (beta chain) with its context. The antigen is not known. The sample is drawn from a study of T cells in Graves' hyperthyroidism and ophthalmopathy. Study-level results: Expanded thyroid clonotypes (above 0.001) were mostly also found in blood.

TCR beta CDR3 regions were amplified from RNA transcripts. With the HTBI primer set, the TCR CDR3 went through a first round of RT-PCR. Each CDR3 protein is one row after TCRdb ran MiXCR on the multiplex PCR reads. This table has 610,000 or so distinct CDR3 sequences, around 46% appearing once. For the diagnoses, clinical symptoms, serum thyroxine and TRAb, thyroid ultrasound and orbital computed tomography were used. V shed 6 bases and J shed 5 bases, with 14 bases lying between them. This CDR3 has 14 amino acids. The germline CDR1 and CDR2 sequences are MNHNY and SVGAGI (reference sequence). The chain links TRBV6-6 to TRBJ1-5; D might be TRBD1 (5 bases). Sequenced input: peripheral blood or thyroid tissue (not recorded which). The receptor was isolated from a woman aged 18 to 35 with Graves' hyperthyroidism. CDR3 nucleotides: TGTGCCAGCAGCCCGGCCGGGGGTGATCAGCCCCAGCATTTT. This gives the protein CASSPAGGDQPQHF.